This paragraph covers one T cell receptor beta chain sequence. This entry is derived from a study of tumor and adjacent non-tumor tissue in lung cancer. A modified ARM-PCR protocol with three rounds of nested PCR amplified TCRbeta. A single record per CDR3 protein comes from TCRdb applying MiXCR to the multiplex PCR reads. The table lists fewer than 85,000 distinct CDR3 sequences, roughly 80% of them singletons. The germline CDR1 and CDR2 sequences are KGHSH and LQKENI. J gave up 5 bases and V 8 bases, and 10 bases lay outside the gene matches. CDR3 length: 15 amino acids. RNA was extracted from bulk tissue without any cell sorting.

V and J are TRBV18 and TRBJ2-1; TRBD2 matches 9 bases. Sequenced material: lung tumor tissue. The TCR comes from a woman between 45 and 65 years old with non-small cell lung cancer. The chain's CDR3 is CASTLQTSGHNEQFF. CDR3 DNA: TGTGCCAGCACACTCCAGACTAGCGGCCACAATGAGCAGTTCTTC. Using reference TRBV18 and TRBJ2-1 for the parts outside the CDR3, the full variable domain is NAGVMQNPRHLVRRRGQEARLRCSPMKGHSHVYWYRQLPEEGLKFMVYLQKENIIDESGMPKERFSAEFPKEGPSILRIQQVVRGDSAAYFCASTLQTSGHNEQFFGPGTRLTVL.